The 9 T cell receptor beta chains below all came from one sample that was sequenced in a study of regulatory T cells in long-lasting Graves disease (dated by TCRdb to 2020 to 2022). Library prep was done by multiplex PCR. Sequenced using an Illumina HiSeq 4000. iRepertoire HTBI primers and Arm-PCR amplification of CDR3 regions were used to construct TCR beta libraries. TCRdb cleaned the public reads at Q25 with fastp, built clones with MiXCR and kept in-frame beta chains. Rows with one shared CDR3 protein collapse into an entry with the most common genes and DNA. This sample gives about 350,000 distinct CDR3 sequences in total; 15% to 20% of them show up just once. The ten biggest clones cover 20% of the sample. The sample's time point label, decoded: newly diagnosed GD, antithyroid drugs for less than 3 months. RNA was extracted from PBMCs in TRIzol for both TCR sequencing and RNA sequencing. These sequences were also reported in another study, on T cells in Graves' hyperthyroidism and ophthalmopathy.

This sample comprised peripheral blood mononuclear cells (PBMCs), obtained at new diagnosis, from a patient treated with antithyroid drugs. Receptors were obtained from a woman aged 18-29 years with Graves disease. Donor details come from another sample of the same person, matched by shared clones.

The chain couples TRBV5-4 to TRBJ1-3; TRBD1 is a possible D gene (5 bases). Germline V lookup: CDR1 SGHNT, CDR2 YYREEE (reference sequence). The V and J ends lost 6 bases and 2 bases respectively, with 12 bases between them. CDR3 size: 14 residues. The DNA for the CDR3 is TGTGCCAGCACCCCCGGGGGGACTGGAAACACCATATATTTT. Translating it yields CASTPGGTGNTIYF.

Many counts were recorded for this clonotype. One end of the junction is discordant with germline, which a read error may explain. J is TRBJ2-1 and V is TRBV7-7; 10 nucleotides agree with TRBD2. The CDR3 contains 16 residues. The germline CDR1 and CDR2 sequences are SSHAT and FNYEAQ (reference sequence). The CDR3 DNA reads TGTGCTAGCAGCTTAAGAGTCGCTAGCGGGGGTAATGAGCAGTTCTTC. Translating it yields CASSLRVASGGNEQFF.

This clonotype was seen a single time. This may stem from a read error, because a much larger clone lies one nucleotide away. The chain joins TRBV12-3 or TRBV12-4 to TRBJ1-1; tentatively, D is TRBD1 (5 bases). V lost 3 bases to trimming and J lost 0 bases, with 17 bases between them. The CDR3 length is 17 residues. In DNA form, the CDR3 reads TGTGCCAGCAGTTTTGGTCAGGGTTTGAGGATGAACACTGAAGCTTTCTTT. It yields the protein CASSFGQGLRMNTEAFF.

There are many counts of this clonotype. The chain links TRBV11-2 to TRBJ2-1; 10 positions match TRBD2. The CDR3 contains 16 residues. CDR1 is SGHAT and CDR2 is FQNNGV in the germline V gene. With V trimmed by 2 bases and J by 2 bases, 3 bases remained unmatched. CDR3 residues: CASSLSAGGPYNEQFF. CDR3 nucleotide sequence: TGTGCCAGCAGCTTATCAGCGGGGGGGCCCTACAATGAGCAGTTCTTC.

V is TRBV6-1 and J is TRBJ2-1, with 9 positions matching TRBD2. CDR3 length equals 15 residues. Germline-derived CDR1 and CDR2 are MNHNS and SASEGT. V lost 7 bases to trimming and J lost 9 bases; unmatched junction nucleotides: 13. In nucleotides, the CDR3 is TGTGCCAGCACCCCCCCTGTTAGCGGGGGTGGTGAGCAGTTCTTC. This encodes CASTPPVSGGGEQFF.

This clonotype was found many times. The chain carries TRBV3-1 and TRBJ2-5; TRBD1 is a possible D gene (5 bases). The germline V and J ends were trimmed by 4 bases and 7 bases, with 13 bases remaining between them. The CDR3 covers 13 residues. The germline V gene has CDR1 LGHDT and CDR2 YNNKEL (reference sequence). Written as DNA, the CDR3 is TGTGCCAGCAGCCCTGGGGCGCGCGGGACCCAGTACTTC. This translates into CASSPGARGTQYF.

This clonotype was counted at least ten times. The chain couples TRBV5-1 to TRBJ2-5; D uncertain. Looked up from germline, CDR1 is SGHRS and CDR2 is YFSETQ. The CDR3 is made up of 13 amino acids. Trimming stripped 4 bases from V and 5 bases from J, with 12 bases between. In DNA, the CDR3 is TGCGCCAGCAGCCTTCGGACGAGGGAGACCCAGTACTTC. Translation gives CASSLRTRETQYF. The entire variable domain, with the rest obtained from reference TRBV5-1 and TRBJ2-5, is as follows: KAGVTQTPRYLIKTRGQQVTLSCSPISGHRSVSWYQQTPGQGLQFLFEYFSETQRNKGNFPGRFSGRQFSNSRSEMNVSTLELGDSALYLCASSLRTRETQYFGPGTRLLVL.

This clonotype came up many times. The chain uses TRBV29-1 and TRBJ2-7; D may match TRBD1 or TRBD2 (5 bases each). Trimming left V 4 bases short and J 1 base short, with 8 bases between. Germline V CDR1 and CDR2: SQVTM, ANQGSEA. The CDR3 consists of 12 residues. DNA of the CDR3: TGCAGCGTTGGTGGGGGTTCCTACGAGCAGTACTTC. This translates into CSVGGGSYEQYF.

This clonotype was observed many times. The chain uses TRBV5-1 and TRBJ1-1, with D tentatively TRBD1 (6 bases). The CDR3 is made up of 14 amino acids. Per germline, CDR1 SGHRS and CDR2 YFSETQ. Trimming stripped 0 bases from V and 5 bases from J, with 11 bases between. The CDR3 sequence: CASSLGQVGTEAFF. The CDR3 DNA follows: TGCGCCAGCAGCTTGGGACAGGTTGGGACTGAAGCTTTCTTT.